This T cell receptor (beta chain) was captured in a study of cytomegalovirus exposure and HLA in healthy donors. Study background: The platform used for the roughly 130 validation repertoires matched that of the roughly 700 first-cohort repertoires, a later analysis reported.

Comment on this clone: Its specificity is not known.

Unmatched junction bases numbered 3, after V lost 5 bases and J lost 3 bases. There are 15 residues in the CDR3. Germline V gene data show CDR1 as MDHEN and CDR2 as SYDVKM. Profiled with immunoSEQ multiplex PCR; TCRdb holds only in-frame clones, not every one. Of 65,000 to 75,000 clones in the sample, around 92% are singletons; the top ten hold about 5.2%. Study results and caveats: Most TCR sequences were seen very rarely across donors, but some public TCRs occurred in many. Overall, about 160 TCR beta chains were annotated as cytomegalovirus-associated.

The sequence came from a man aged 18 to 29 in good health and CMV-seropositive. The rearrangement uses TRBV28 and TRBJ2-1; 11 bases are shared with TRBD2. The sequencing input was PBMCs. CDR3: CASSGLAGGYNEQFF. Written as DNA, the CDR3 is TGTGCCAGCAGTGGGCTAGCGGGAGGCTACAATGAGCAGTTCTTC.